The rows below give T cell receptor beta chains drawn from one sample of a study of human T cells and chemical hapten exposure. TCRdb itself ran the RACE reads through MiXCR, one entry per CDR3 protein. There are about 93,000 distinct CDR3 sequences in the sample; approximately 10% occur only once, and 2.9% lies in the top ten. The material sequenced was whole blood. The receptor source for this set is a female donor in good health. Some clones in this sample may be carry-over from other donors' samples. The CDR3 runs from the conserved cysteine through the conserved F or W. The order of the fields is clone size, J gene, D gene, V gene, CDR3 protein, CDR3 DNA. D genes are given only for firm matches. Clone size, where shown, is once, few, many, or a class for clones that have expanded.

many,TRBJ2-2,NA,TRBV6-1,CASSPTGLNTGELFF,TGTGCCAGCAGTCCAACTGGACTAAACACCGGGGAGCTGTTTTTT
few,TRBJ2-3,TRBD2,TRBV6-1,CASILGASGLSQYF,TGTGCCAGCATCCTGGGGGCTAGCGGGTTGTCGCAGTATTTT
few,TRBJ2-7,NA,TRBV3-1,CASSQDYEQYF,TGTGCCAGCAGCCAAGACTACGAGCAGTACTTC
many,TRBJ2-7,TRBD2,TRBV27,CASSIRSGRYEQYF,TGTGCCAGCAGTATCCGGAGCGGGAGATACGAGCAGTACTTC
NA,TRBJ1-2,TRBD1,TRBV12-3/TRBV12-4,CATRTGPSGYTF,TGTGCCACCAGGACAGGACCCAGTGGCTACACCTTC
once,TRBJ2-1,TRBD1,TRBV18,CASSPRVAGGGNEQFF,TGTGCCAGCTCACCACGTGTGGCAGGGGGCGGGAATGAGCAGTTCTTC
NA,TRBJ1-1,TRBD1,TRBV6-2/TRBV6-3,CASSYPSTGYWNTEAFF,TGTGCCAGCAGTTACCCGTCGACAGGGTACTGGAACACTGAAGCTTTCTTT
many,TRBJ1-5,NA,TRBV6-2/TRBV6-3,CASSETDNQPQHF,TGTGCCAGCAGCGAGACAGACAATCAGCCCCAGCATTTT
many,TRBJ2-1,TRBD2,TRBV20-1,CSALRTSGGTYNEQFF,TGCAGTGCTTTGCGGACTAGCGGGGGGACCTACAATGAGCAGTTCTTC
NA,TRBJ2-7,NA,TRBV7-8,CASSARDNSYEQYF,TGTGCCAGCAGCGCCCGGGACAACTCCTACGAGCAGTACTTC
NA,TRBJ2-3,TRBD2,TRBV20-1,CSATPGLAGGHRDTQYF,TGCAGTGCTACCCCGGGACTAGCGGGAGGACATAGGGATACGCAGTATTTT
many,TRBJ2-1,NA,TRBV27,CATQSVAASAYNEQFF,TGTGCCACTCAGTCCGTGGCGGCTTCTGCTTACAATGAGCAGTTCTTC
many,TRBJ1-5,NA,TRBV6-1,CASSEGYGGNQPQHF,TGTGCCAGCAGTGAAGGATACGGGGGCAATCAGCCCCAGCATTTT
few,TRBJ2-7,NA,TRBV21-1,CASSQRGQRGPYEQYF,TGTGCCAGCAGCCAAAGGGGCCAGCGGGGCCCATACGAGCAGTACTTC
few,TRBJ2-1,NA,TRBV6-2/TRBV6-3,CASSYAIQGLGEQFF,TGTGCCAGCAGCTATGCTATTCAGGGGTTGGGGGAGCAGTTCTTC
many,TRBJ1-2,NA,TRBV21-1,CASSPNAGPGYGYTF,TGTGCCAGCAGCCCAAACGCGGGGCCGGGCTATGGCTACACCTTC
NA,TRBJ1-3,NA,TRBV2,CASTQTLSSGNTIYF,TGTGCCAGCACACAAACACTCAGCTCTGGAAACACCATATATTTT
few,TRBJ1-5,NA,TRBV7-8,CASSLADSFRQPQHF,TGTGCCAGCAGCTTAGCGGACAGTTTTCGGCAGCCCCAGCATTTT
many,TRBJ2-1,NA,TRBV20-1,CSANVVLDWSGDEQFF,TGCAGTGCTAACGTCGTGCTAGATTGGAGTGGCGATGAGCAGTTCTTC
many,TRBJ2-1,TRBD2,TRBV6-4,CASSTSGKQFF,TGTGCCAGCAGTACTAGCGGGAAGCAGTTCTTC
few,TRBJ2-1,NA,TRBV3-1,CASSHLTRNEQFF,TGTGCCAGCAGCCACTTGACGCGGAATGAGCAGTTCTTC
many,TRBJ1-4,TRBD1,TRBV4-3,CASSRQGEANEKLFF,TGCGCCAGCAGTCGACAGGGGGAGGCTAATGAAAAACTGTTTTTT
NA,TRBJ2-5,TRBD2,TRBV11-2,CASRRTIAGVDETQYF,TGTGCCAGCCGAAGGACCATAGCGGGAGTGGATGAGACCCAGTACTTC
NA,TRBJ2-5,TRBD1,TRBV5-1,CASSLVVGQETQYF,TGCGCCAGCAGCTTGGTAGTGGGACAGGAGACCCAGTACTTC
NA,TRBJ2-3,TRBD2,TRBV9,CASSVAAGASVTDTQYF,TGTGCCAGCAGCGTAGCTGCGGGAGCTAGTGTTACAGATACGCAGTATTTT
NA,TRBJ1-1,NA,TRBV6-2/TRBV6-3,CASRDSEAFF,TGTGCCAGCAGGGACAGTGAAGCTTTCTTT
many,TRBJ2-2,TRBD1,TRBV28,CARIPYRDRGRNGELFF,TGTGCCCGCATTCCCTACCGGGACAGGGGGCGCAACGGGGAGCTGTTTTTT
few,TRBJ1-5,NA,TRBV3-2,CASSQENSGSGFDNQPQHF,TGTGCCAGCAGCCAAGAAAATTCCGGCAGTGGCTTTGACAATCAGCCCCAGCATTTT
many,TRBJ2-5,NA,TRBV7-7,CASSLRGSQETQYF,TGTGCTAGCAGCTTACGGGGGAGCCAAGAGACCCAGTACTTC
few,TRBJ2-7,TRBD1,TRBV30,CAWMGQDLSYEQYF,TGTGCCTGGATGGGACAGGACCTCTCCTACGAGCAGTACTTC
NA,TRBJ2-1,TRBD2,TRBV6-2/TRBV6-3,CASSYTSWASGSHEQFF,TGTGCCAGCAGTTATACTTCATGGGCTAGCGGGAGCCATGAGCAGTTCTTC
NA,TRBJ2-3,TRBD1,TRBV7-2,CASSLSGTGGPDTQYF,TGTGCCAGCAGCTTGTCCGGGACAGGGGGACCAGATACGCAGTATTTT
NA,TRBJ2-5,NA,TRBV20-1,CSAKDDQGRETQYF,TGCAGTGCTAAAGATGACCAGGGGCGAGAGACCCAGTACTTC
NA,TRBJ2-1,TRBD2,TRBV5-1,CASSLGLGSGDNEQFF,TGCGCCAGCAGCTTGGGCTTAGGTAGCGGGGACAATGAGCAGTTCTTC
NA,TRBJ2-7,TRBD1,TRBV7-2,CASSLNFVQGAGEQYF,TGTGCCAGCAGCTTAAATTTTGTGCAGGGGGCTGGGGAGCAGTACTTC
many,TRBJ1-5,NA,TRBV6-2/TRBV6-3,CASNRENQPQHF,TGTGCCAGCAATAGGGAAAATCAGCCCCAGCATTTT
NA,TRBJ1-2,NA,TRBV3-1,CASSQDGRPYGYTF,TGTGCCAGCAGCCAAGATGGGAGGCCTTATGGCTACACCTTC
many,TRBJ2-2,TRBD1,TRBV28,CASSIDRGTGELFF,TGTGCCAGCAGTATAGACAGGGGCACCGGGGAGCTGTTTTTT
few,TRBJ1-1,TRBD1,TRBV20-1,CSGDRVNTEAFF,TGCAGTGGTGACAGGGTGAACACTGAAGCTTTCTTT
NA,TRBJ1-4,NA,TRBV4-3,CASSQDTARQEKLFF,TGCGCCAGCAGCCAAGATACAGCCAGACAGGAAAAACTGTTTTTT
few,TRBJ2-3,TRBD1,TRBV4-2,CASSPQGADGTDTQYF,TGTGCCAGCAGCCCGCAGGGGGCGGATGGCACAGATACGCAGTATTTT
many,TRBJ2-5,NA,TRBV9,CASSVAGSQETQYF,TGTGCCAGCAGCGTAGCGGGCAGCCAAGAGACCCAGTACTTC
few,TRBJ1-5,NA,TRBV7-9,CASSLGGDQPQHF,TGTGCCAGCAGCTTGGGGGGTGACCAGCCCCAGCATTTT
few,TRBJ1-4,NA,TRBV15,CATSTPRMRLNEKLFF,TGTGCCACCAGCACCCCCAGGATGAGGCTTAATGAAAAACTGTTTTTT
few,TRBJ2-2,NA,TRBV30,CACTLGELNTGELFF,TGTGCCTGTACTCTAGGGGAACTAAACACCGGGGAGCTGTTTTTT